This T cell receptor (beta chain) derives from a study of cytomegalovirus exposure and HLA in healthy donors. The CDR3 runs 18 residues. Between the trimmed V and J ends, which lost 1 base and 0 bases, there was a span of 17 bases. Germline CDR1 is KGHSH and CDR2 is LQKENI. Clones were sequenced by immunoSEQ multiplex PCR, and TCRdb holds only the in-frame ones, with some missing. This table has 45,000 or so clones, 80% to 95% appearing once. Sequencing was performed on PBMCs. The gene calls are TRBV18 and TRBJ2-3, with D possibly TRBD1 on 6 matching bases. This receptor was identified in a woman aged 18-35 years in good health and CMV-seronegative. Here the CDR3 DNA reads TGTGCCAGCTCACCACTCTTGACGGGACAACTTAGCACAGATACGCAGTATTTT. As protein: CASSPLLTGQLSTDTQYF. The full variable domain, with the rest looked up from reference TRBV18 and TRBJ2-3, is NAGVMQNPRHLVRRRGQEARLRCSPMKGHSHVYWYRQLPEEGLKFMVYLQKENIIDESGMPKERFSAEFPKEGPSILRIQQVVRGDSAAYFCASSPLLTGQLSTDTQYFGPGTRLTVL.